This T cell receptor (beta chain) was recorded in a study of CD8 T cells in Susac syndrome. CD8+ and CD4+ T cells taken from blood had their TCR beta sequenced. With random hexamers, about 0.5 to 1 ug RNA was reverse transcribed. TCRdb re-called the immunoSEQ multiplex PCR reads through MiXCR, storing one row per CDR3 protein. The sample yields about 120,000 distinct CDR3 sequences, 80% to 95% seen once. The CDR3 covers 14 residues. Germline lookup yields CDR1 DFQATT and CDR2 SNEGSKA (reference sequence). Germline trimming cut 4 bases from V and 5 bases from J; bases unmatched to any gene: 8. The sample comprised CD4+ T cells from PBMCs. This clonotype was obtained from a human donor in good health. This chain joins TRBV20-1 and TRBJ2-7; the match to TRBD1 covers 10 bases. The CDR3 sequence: CSATSGTGDHEQYF. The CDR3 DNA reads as TGCAGTGCTACATCCGGGACAGGGGACCACGAGCAGTACTTC.